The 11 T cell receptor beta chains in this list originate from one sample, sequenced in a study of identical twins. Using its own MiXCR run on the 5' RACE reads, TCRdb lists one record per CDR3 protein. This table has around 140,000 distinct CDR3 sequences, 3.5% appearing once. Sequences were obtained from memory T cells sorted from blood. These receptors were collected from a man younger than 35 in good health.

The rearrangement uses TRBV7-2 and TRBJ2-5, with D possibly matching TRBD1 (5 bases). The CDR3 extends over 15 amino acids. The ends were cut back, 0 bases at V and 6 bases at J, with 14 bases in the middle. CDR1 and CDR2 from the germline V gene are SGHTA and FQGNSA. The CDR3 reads CASSLAGVSVKTQYF. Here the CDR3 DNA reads TGTGCCAGCAGCTTAGCAGGGGTATCGGTAAAGACCCAGTACTTC.

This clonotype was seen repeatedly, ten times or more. CDR3 nucleotides: TGTGCCAGCAGCTTAGGCGGACCGAACCGGGAGACCCAGTACTTC. Amino acids: CASSLGGPNRETQYF. The chain carries TRBV11-2 and TRBJ2-5; D ambiguous. The CDR3 consists of 15 residues. Per the germline V gene, CDR1 is SGHAT and CDR2 is FQNNGV. Trimming removed 1 base at V and 5 bases at J, with 14 bases between.

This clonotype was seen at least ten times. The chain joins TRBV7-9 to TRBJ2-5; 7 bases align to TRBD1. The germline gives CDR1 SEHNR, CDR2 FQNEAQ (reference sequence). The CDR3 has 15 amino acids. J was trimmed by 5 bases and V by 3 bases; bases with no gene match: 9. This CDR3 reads CASSFDRVPGETQYF. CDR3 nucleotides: TGTGCCAGCAGCTTTGACAGGGTGCCGGGGGAGACCCAGTACTTC.

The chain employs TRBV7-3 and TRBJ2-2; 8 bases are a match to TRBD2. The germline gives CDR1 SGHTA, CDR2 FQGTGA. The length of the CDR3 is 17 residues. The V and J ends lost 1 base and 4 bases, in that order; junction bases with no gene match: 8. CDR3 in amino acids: CASSLKMAGGPTGELFF. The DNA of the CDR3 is TGTGCCAGCAGCTTAAAGATGGCGGGAGGCCCCACCGGGGAGCTGTTTTTT.

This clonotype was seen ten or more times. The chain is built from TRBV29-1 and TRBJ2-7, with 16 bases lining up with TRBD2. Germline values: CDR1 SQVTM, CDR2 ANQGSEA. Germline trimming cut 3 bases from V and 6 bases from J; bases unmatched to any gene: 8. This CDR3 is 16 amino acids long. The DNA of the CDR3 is TGCAGCGTTGACTCGGGACTAGCGGGAGGGCCGTCCGAGCAGTACTTC. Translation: CSVDSGLAGGPSEQYF.

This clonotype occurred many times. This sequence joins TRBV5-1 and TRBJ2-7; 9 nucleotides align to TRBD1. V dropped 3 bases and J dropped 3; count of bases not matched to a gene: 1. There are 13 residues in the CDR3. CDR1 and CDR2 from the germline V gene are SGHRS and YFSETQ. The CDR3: CASSSGQGYEQYF. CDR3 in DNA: TGCGCCAGCAGCTCGGGACAGGGCTACGAGCAGTACTTC.

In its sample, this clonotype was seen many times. This CDR3 reads CASRQRTRQETQYF. The DNA for the CDR3 is TGTGCCAGCAGACAGCGGACCCGCCAAGAGACCCAGTACTTC. This chain links TRBV27 with TRBJ2-5, with D perhaps matching TRBD2 (5 bases). Germline V gene sequence: CDR1 MNHEY, CDR2 SMNVEV (reference sequence). The ends were cut back, 6 bases at V and 1 base at J, with 12 bases in the middle. This CDR3 is 14 amino acids long.

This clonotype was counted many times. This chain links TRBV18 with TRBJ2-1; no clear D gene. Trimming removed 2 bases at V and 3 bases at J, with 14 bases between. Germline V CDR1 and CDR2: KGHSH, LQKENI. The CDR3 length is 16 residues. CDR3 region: CASSPEVSDRYNEQFF. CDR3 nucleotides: TGTGCCAGCTCACCAGAAGTTTCAGATCGCTACAATGAGCAGTTCTTC.

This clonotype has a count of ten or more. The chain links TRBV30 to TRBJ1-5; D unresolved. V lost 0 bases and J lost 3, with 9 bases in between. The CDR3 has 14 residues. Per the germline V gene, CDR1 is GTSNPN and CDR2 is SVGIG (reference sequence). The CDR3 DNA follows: TGTGCCTGGAGTGTCTCCGGGTCCAATCAGCCCCAGCATTTT. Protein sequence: CAWSVSGSNQPQHF.

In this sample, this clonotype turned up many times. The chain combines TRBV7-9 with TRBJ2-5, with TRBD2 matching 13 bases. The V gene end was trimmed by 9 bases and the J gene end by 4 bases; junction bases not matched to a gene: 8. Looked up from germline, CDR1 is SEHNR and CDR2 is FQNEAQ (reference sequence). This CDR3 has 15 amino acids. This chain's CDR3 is CASGLAGDGGETQYF. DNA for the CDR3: TGTGCCAGTGGACTAGCGGGAGATGGTGGAGAGACCCAGTACTTC.

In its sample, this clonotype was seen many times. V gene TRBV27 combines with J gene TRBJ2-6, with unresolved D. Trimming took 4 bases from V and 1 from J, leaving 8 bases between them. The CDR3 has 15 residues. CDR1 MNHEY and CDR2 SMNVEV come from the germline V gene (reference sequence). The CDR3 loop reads CASSSLRSGANVLTF. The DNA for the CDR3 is TGTGCCAGCAGTTCCCTGAGATCTGGGGCCAACGTCCTGACTTTC.